The T cell receptor (beta chain) under discussion was sequenced for a study of cytomegalovirus exposure and HLA in healthy donors. Per the germline V gene, CDR1 is SGHTA and CDR2 is FQGNSA. The CDR3 spans 16 residues. Trimming at V came to 5 bases and at J to 2 bases, leaving 10 bases not matched to a gene. Data came from immunoSEQ multiplex PCR; TCRdb stores just in-frame clones and leaves some out. Of about 330,000 clones listed, 80% to 90% were seen once; the top ten hold approximately 0.84%. This chain connects TRBV7-2 to TRBJ2-7; 9 nucleotides agree with TRBD2. The clonotype was recovered from a woman younger than 30 in good health and CMV-seronegative. Sequences were obtained from PBMCs. The CDR3 loop is CASSLPRASGAYEQYF. In nucleotides, the CDR3 is TGTGCCAGCAGCCTCCCCCGTGCTAGCGGGGCCTACGAGCAGTACTTC.